The clone carrying this TCR delta chain was detected many times. This sample was included in a study of gamma-delta chains in newborns, infants, children. CDR3 length equals 21 residues. V gave up 1 base and J gave up 0 bases; unmatched junction bases: 10. Germline V lookup: CDR1 GEAIGNYY, CDR2 EKD. TCRdb applied CATT to the reads for clone calling. The repertoire consists of 15,000 or so delta-chain clones, with 7% to 7.5% occurring once and the leading ten covering under 25%. The receptor was derived from a child who was a newborn, infant or young child, either healthy, febrile or measles-vaccinated (not recorded which). V gene TRDV2 combines with J gene TRDJ3; 11 positions agree with TRDD3. Sequenced material: blood. The CDR3 loop is CACDTSEWGIRPSWDTRQMFF. Here the CDR3 DNA reads TGTGCCTGTGACACTTCGGAGTGGGGGATACGCCCCTCCTGGGACACCCGACAGATGTTTTTC.